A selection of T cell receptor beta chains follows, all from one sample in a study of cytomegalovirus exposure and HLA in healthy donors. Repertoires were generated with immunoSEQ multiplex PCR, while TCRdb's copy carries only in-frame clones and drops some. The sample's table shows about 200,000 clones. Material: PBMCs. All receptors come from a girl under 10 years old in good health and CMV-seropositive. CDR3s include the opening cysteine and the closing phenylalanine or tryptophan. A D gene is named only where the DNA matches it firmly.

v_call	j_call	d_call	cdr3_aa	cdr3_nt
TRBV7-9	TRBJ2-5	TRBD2	CASSLLTSGSQTQYF	TGTGCCAGCAGCTTACTGACTAGCGGGAGTCAGACCCAGTACTTC
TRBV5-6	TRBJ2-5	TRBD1	CASSPGTGYQETQYF	TGTGCCAGCAGTCCCGGGACAGGGTACCAAGAGACCCAGTACTTC
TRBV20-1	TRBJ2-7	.	CSARDVYEQYF	TGCAGTGCTAGAGACGTTTACGAGCAGTACTTC
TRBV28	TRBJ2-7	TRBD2	CASSSGLAGGIEQYF	TGTGCCAGCAGTTCAGGACTAGCGGGAGGAATCGAGCAGTACTTC
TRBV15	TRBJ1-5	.	CATSLVGGRSGQPQHF	TGTGCCACCAGCCTCGTCGGGGGGCGCTCAGGTCAGCCCCAGCATTTT
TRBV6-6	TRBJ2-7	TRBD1	CASSPGTGKSYEQYF	TGTGCCAGCAGTCCCGGGACAGGGAAGTCCTACGAGCAGTACTTC
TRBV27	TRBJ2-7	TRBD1	CASGPLGRTGELEQYF	TGTGCCAGCGGCCCTCTTGGACGGACAGGGGAGTTGGAGCAGTACTTC
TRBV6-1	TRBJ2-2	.	CASSDLGAPSTGELFF	TGTGCCAGCAGTGATTTGGGGGCCCCGAGCACCGGGGAGCTGTTTTTT
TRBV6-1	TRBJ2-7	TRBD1	CASSVVTGIWNEQYF	TGTGCCAGCAGTGTGGTGACAGGGATTTGGAACGAGCAGTACTTC
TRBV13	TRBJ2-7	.	CASSLAGDEDEQYF	TGTGCCAGCAGCTTAGCGGGAGACGAAGACGAGCAGTACTTC
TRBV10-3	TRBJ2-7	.	CAISESLTSQYYEQYF	TGTGCCATCAGTGAGTCGTTGACATCCCAATACTACGAGCAGTACTTC
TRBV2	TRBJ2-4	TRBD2	CASSVSGGPYF	TGTGCCAGCAGTGTGTCGGGAGGGCCGTACTTC
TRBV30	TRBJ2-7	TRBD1	CAWSLGDRAHEQYF	TGTGCCTGGTCCCTCGGGGACAGGGCCCACGAGCAGTACTTC
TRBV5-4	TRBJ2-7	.	CASSQSSQGNIYEQYF	TGTGCCAGCAGCCAATCCTCGCAGGGTAATATCTACGAGCAGTACTTC
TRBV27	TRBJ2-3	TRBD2	CASSLRLGLGTADTQYF	TGTGCCAGCAGTTTACGCCTGGGACTAGGTACGGCAGATACGCAGTATTTT
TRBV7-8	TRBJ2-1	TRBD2	CASSIIAGVVLNEQFF	TGTGCCAGCAGCATAATAGCGGGAGTCGTTCTCAATGAGCAGTTCTTC
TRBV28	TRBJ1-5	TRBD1	CASSYRGNQPQHF	TGTGCCAGCAGTTACAGGGGGAATCAGCCCCAGCATTTT
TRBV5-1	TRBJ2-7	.	CASSRQGPRSYEQYF	TGCGCCAGCAGCCGCCAGGGGCCACGCTCCTACGAGCAGTACTTC
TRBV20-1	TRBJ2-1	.	CGGASYNEQFF	TGCGGCGGGGCCTCCTACAATGAGCAGTTCTTC
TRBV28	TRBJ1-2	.	CASSLMEGPYGYTF	TGTGCCAGCAGTTTAATGGAGGGCCCCTATGGCTACACCTTC
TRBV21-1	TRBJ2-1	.	CASSRGNEQFF	TGTGCCAGCAGCCGAGGGAATGAGCAGTTCTTC
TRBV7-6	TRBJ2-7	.	CASSLGGSMGLYEQYF	TGTGCCAGCAGCTTAGGGGGGAGTATGGGACTCTACGAGCAGTACTTC
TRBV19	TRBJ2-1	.	CASSIRLAQYNEQFF	TGTGCCAGTAGTATTCGGCTAGCGCAGTACAATGAGCAGTTCTTC
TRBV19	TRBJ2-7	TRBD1	CASSLSFFWDRVDYEQYF	TGTGCCAGTAGTCTATCATTCTTTTGGGACAGGGTCGACTACGAGCAGTACTTC
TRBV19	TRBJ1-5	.	CASSILGQGNFQPQHF	TGTGCCAGTAGTATTTTAGGGCAGGGAAATTTTCAGCCCCAGCATTTT
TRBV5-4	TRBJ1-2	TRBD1	CASSLQGEYGYTF	TGTGCCAGCAGCTTACAGGGGGAGTATGGCTACACCTTC
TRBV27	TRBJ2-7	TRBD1	CASTRGDRVFEQYF	TGTGCCAGCACCAGGGGGGACAGGGTCTTCGAGCAGTACTTC
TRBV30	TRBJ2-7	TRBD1	CAWSNRQGVSYEQYF	TGTGCCTGGAGTAATAGACAGGGTGTCTCCTACGAGCAGTACTTC
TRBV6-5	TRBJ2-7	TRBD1	CASSFRDRLGVYEQYF	TGTGCCAGCAGTTTCCGGGACAGGCTGGGAGTCTACGAGCAGTACTTC
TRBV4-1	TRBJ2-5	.	CASSQVALVQETQYF	TGCGCCAGCAGCCAAGTCGCGCTAGTCCAAGAGACCCAGTACTTC
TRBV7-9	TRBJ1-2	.	CASSLGTAGGGYTF	TGTGCCAGCAGCTTAGGGACGGCCGGGGGGGGCTACACCTTC
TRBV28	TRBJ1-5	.	CASSLLGAQPQHF	TGTGCCAGCAGTTTGCTTGGGGCCCAGCCCCAGCATTTT
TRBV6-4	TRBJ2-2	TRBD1	CASSPLPGQGTTGELFF	TGTGCCAGCAGTCCCTTACCGGGACAGGGAACGACCGGGGAGCTGTTTTTT
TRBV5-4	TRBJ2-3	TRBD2	CASSLSGTSTDTQYF	TGTGCCAGCAGCCTGAGCGGGACTAGCACAGATACGCAGTATTTT
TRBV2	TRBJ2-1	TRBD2	CASSETSGRSSYNEQFF	TGTGCCAGCAGTGAAACTAGCGGGAGAAGCTCCTACAATGAGCAGTTCTTC
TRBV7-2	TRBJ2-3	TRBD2	CASSAGLASTDTQYF	TGTGCCAGCAGCGCGGGACTAGCAAGCACAGATACGCAGTATTTT
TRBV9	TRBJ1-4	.	CASSPYGHNEKLFF	TGTGCCAGCAGCCCCTATGGGCATAATGAAAAACTGTTTTTT
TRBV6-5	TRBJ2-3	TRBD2	CASSATSSTDTQYF	TGTGCCAGCAGTGCGACTAGCTCCACAGATACGCAGTATTTT
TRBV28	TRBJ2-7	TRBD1	CASSNDRAYEQYF	TGTGCCAGCAGTAATGACAGGGCCTACGAGCAGTACTTC
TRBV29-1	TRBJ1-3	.	CSVIGDYTIYF	TGCAGCGTTATAGGAGATTACACCATATATTTT
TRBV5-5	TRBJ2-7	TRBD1	CASSPRQGSGSYEQYF	TGTGCCAGCAGCCCCCGACAGGGGAGCGGCTCCTACGAGCAGTACTTC
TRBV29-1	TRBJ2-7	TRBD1	CSVGTGREQYF	TGCAGCGTTGGGACAGGGAGGGAGCAGTACTTC
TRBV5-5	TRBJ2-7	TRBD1	CASSRRPPGQGAYEQYF	TGTGCCAGCAGCCGCCGGCCCCCGGGACAGGGGGCTTACGAGCAGTACTTC
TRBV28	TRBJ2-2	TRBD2	CASSLDSGRALDTGELFF	TGTGCCAGCAGTTTAGATAGCGGGAGGGCCTTGGACACCGGGGAGCTGTTTTTT
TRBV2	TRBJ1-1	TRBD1	CASRDPADRAEAFF	TGTGCCAGCAGGGACCCTGCGGACAGGGCAGAAGCTTTCTTT
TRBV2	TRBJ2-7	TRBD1	CASTQVHWGQGSYEQYF	TGTGCCAGCACCCAGGTTCATTGGGGACAGGGCTCCTACGAGCAGTACTTC
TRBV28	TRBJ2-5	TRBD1	CASSFNRGVTQETQYF	TGTGCCAGCAGTTTCAACAGGGGGGTTACACAAGAGACCCAGTACTTC
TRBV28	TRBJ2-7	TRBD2	CASSSPASGSYEQYF	TGTGCCAGCAGCTCCCCGGCTAGCGGGAGCTACGAGCAGTACTTC
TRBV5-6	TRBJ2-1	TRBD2	CASSSSGRGFSLTNEQFF	TGTGCCAGCAGTTCGAGCGGGAGGGGATTCTCTCTGACCAATGAGCAGTTCTTC
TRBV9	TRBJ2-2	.	CASTLAVGSGELFF	TGTGCCAGCACTCTAGCCGTGGGTAGCGGGGAGCTGTTTTTT
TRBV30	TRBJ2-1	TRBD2	CAWSPAGDYNEQFF	TGTGCCTGGAGTCCAGCGGGAGATTACAATGAGCAGTTCTTC
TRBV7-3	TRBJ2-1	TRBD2	CASSASSGEAWGYNEQFF	TGTGCCAGCAGCGCATCTAGCGGGGAGGCTTGGGGCTACAATGAGCAGTTCTTC
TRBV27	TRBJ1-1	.	CASKPDPRGTEAFF	TGTGCCAGTAAACCGGACCCACGCGGGACTGAAGCTTTCTTT
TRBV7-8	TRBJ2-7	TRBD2	CASSISLAGVYEQYF	TGTGCCAGCAGTATATCTCTAGCGGGAGTATACGAGCAGTACTTC
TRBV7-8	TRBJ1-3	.	CASSLVDSGNTIYF	TGTGCCAGCAGCTTAGTAGATTCCGGAAACACCATATATTTT
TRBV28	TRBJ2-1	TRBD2	CASRPRTTGRELNEQFF	TGTGCCAGCAGGCCGCGCACCACCGGGAGGGAACTGAATGAGCAGTTCTTC
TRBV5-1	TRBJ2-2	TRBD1	CASSKGTGDTGELFF	TGCGCCAGCAGCAAAGGGACAGGGGACACCGGGGAGCTGTTTTTT
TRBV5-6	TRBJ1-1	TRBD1	CASSLAVQGDSNTEAFF	TGTGCCAGCAGCTTGGCTGTTCAGGGGGATTCGAACACTGAAGCTTTCTTT
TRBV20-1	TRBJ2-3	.	CSASLTDTQYF	TGCAGTGCTAGCCTCACAGATACGCAGTATTTT
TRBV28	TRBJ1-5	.	CASSPYGVLQPQHF	TGTGCCAGCAGTCCCTACGGGGTTCTTCAGCCCCAGCATTTT